This T cell receptor (beta chain) appears in the sequencing data of a study of blood T cell repertoires in COVID-19. Study context: Samples taken during acute and convalescent COVID-19 were collected in the United States, Italy and Spain. Sample material is recorded as cDNA or gDNA derived from T cells, B-cell-depleted T cells, or PBMCs.

Remarks on this clone: Because the CDR3's place on the DNA is in doubt, the DNA is left out and the CDR3 is given as listed by TCRdb.

Original methodology: Amplification of reference gene primers was used by the study to estimate nucleated cell counts. Profiled with immunoSEQ multiplex PCR; TCRdb holds only in-frame clones, not every one. V and J calls plus clone size are reproduced from that table; the DNA served to infer D and trimming. Counted here are 45,000 to 50,000 clones, 88% occurring once; the ten biggest clones make up around 9.6%. The germline CDR1 and CDR2 sequences are MNHEY and SVGAGI. The CDR3 contains 15 residues when both ends are counted. The source of this sequence is a man in his fifties or sixties with active COVID-19. The chain joins TRBV6-5 to TRBJ2-2; the table assigns TRBD1, which was not confirmed against the DNA. The material sequenced was peripheral blood. The CDR3 spells CASSSSTGAAGELFF.